This T cell receptor beta chain emerged from a study of blood T cell repertoires in COVID-19 (TCRdb year 2020). Looking at the study overall: Samples covering the acute and convalescent phases of COVID-19 were provided by collaborators in the United States, Italy and Spain. The material from the prospective study consisted of cDNA or gDNA derived from T cells, B-cell-depleted T cells, or PBMCs. The dataset comprised deeply sampled blood TCRbeta repertoires from subjects exposed to, actively infected with, or recovered from COVID-19. Where available, HLA class I and class II types were taken from metadata supplied by the sample provider and were not determined by assay-based typing. The samples were drawn from the first 160 participants of the ongoing ImmuneRACE study and from roughly 1,300 subjects provided by 6 global collaborators. The repertoires were made available in a free public database intended to serve as a resource for research on the immune response to SARS-CoV-2. A de-identified subject ID, COVID-19 status, age in years and sex were almost always included in the sample metadata. General findings and caveats noted by the study authors: The amount of clinical and demographic metadata varied by source and participant and was provided uncurated.

TCRbeta CDR3 regions were amplified from genomic DNA using the immunoSEQ Assay, a bias-controlled multiplex PCR. In the original analysis: Nucleated cell counts per sample were estimated from amplification of reference gene primers within the assay. Sequence reads were collapsed and filtered to measure the absolute abundance of every unique TCRbeta CDR3 rearrangement. Productive Simpson clonality was computed per sample as the square root of Simpson's diversity index over productive rearrangements. In TCRdb, the immuneACCESS table is reduced to in-frame sequences with V and J assigned. These tables do not hold every clone; where another copy was compared, an unresolved V gene accounts for under half, and the others remain unexplained. That table is the source of V, J and clone size, and D and trimming were worked out from the DNA. In all, the sample holds fewer than 250,000 clones, and around 81% of those were seen once. The ten largest clonotypes hold 5% to 7% of the sample.

Each collaborating institution followed its own protocols to collect whole blood in K2EDTA tubes. For TCRbeta analysis, collaborators shipped samples in one of three forms: frozen whole blood, isolated PBMCs, or DNA extracted from either of those sample types. The CDR3 sequence holds 17 residues, the cysteine and phenylalanine included. The only DNA kept is the CDR3, 51 bases in frame from the first base. V is shortened by 2 bases, J by 0 bases, and the region joining them spans 16 bases. CDR1 and CDR2 are read off the germline V gene (reference sequence) as SEHNR and FQNEAQ. This clone appeared many times. Its cognate antigen has yet to be identified. The input lacks base qualities; no much larger clone sits a single base away.

The material sequenced was peripheral blood. The chain uses TRBV7-9 and TRBJ1-1; possibly the D gene is TRBD1, per 6 matching bases. The source of this sequence is a woman aged 55-70 years with active or convalescent COVID-19. The CDR3 has the sequence CASSLIATGFMNTEAFF. The sequence in DNA is TGTGCCAGCAGCTTAATCGCTACAGGGTTCATGAACACTGAAGCTTTCTTT.